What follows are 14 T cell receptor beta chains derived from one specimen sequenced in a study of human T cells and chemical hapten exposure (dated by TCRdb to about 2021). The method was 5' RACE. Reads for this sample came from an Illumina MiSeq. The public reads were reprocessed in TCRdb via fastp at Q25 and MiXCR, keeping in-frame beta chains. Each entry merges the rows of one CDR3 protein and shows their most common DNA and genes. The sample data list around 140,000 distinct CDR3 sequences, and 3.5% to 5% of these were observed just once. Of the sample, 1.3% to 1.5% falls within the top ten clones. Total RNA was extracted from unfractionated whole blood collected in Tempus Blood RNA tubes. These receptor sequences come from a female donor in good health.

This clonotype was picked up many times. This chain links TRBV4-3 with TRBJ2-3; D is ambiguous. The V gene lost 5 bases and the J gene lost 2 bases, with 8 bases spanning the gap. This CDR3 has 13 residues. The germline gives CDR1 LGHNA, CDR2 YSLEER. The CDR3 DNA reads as TGCGCCAGCAGCTACATGCCCACAGATACGCAGTATTTT. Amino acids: CASSYMPTDTQYF.

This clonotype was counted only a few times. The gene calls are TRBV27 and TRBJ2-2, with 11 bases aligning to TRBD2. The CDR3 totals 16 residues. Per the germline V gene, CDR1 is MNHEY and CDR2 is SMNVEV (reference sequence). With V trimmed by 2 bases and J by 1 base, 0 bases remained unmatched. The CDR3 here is CASSLGLAGNTGELFF. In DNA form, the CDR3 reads TGTGCCAGCAGTTTAGGACTAGCGGGGAACACCGGGGAGCTGTTTTTT.

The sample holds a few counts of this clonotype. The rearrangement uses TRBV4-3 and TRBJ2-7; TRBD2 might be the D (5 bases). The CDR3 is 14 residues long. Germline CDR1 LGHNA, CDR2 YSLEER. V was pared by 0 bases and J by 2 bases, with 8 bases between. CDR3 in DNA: TGCGCCAGCAGCCAAGATCGGGGAACCTACGAGCAGTACTTC. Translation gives CASSQDRGTYEQYF.

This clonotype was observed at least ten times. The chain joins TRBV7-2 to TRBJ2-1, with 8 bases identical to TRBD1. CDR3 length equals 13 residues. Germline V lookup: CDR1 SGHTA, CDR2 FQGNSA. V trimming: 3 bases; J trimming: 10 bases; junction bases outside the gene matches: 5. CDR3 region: CASSLDRVDEQFF. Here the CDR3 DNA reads TGTGCCAGCAGCTTGGACAGGGTAGACGAGCAGTTCTTC.

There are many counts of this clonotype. The DNA of the CDR3 is TGTGCCAGCAGCACCGGATTGCACTCTAGTGAGCAGTACTTC. The encoded protein is CASSTGLHSSEQYF. This chain connects TRBV5-6 to TRBJ2-7; D is ambiguous. Germline V gene lookup returns CDR1 SGHDT and CDR2 YYEEEE. Between the trimmed V and J ends, which lost 4 bases and 7 bases, there was a span of 18 bases. This CDR3 spans 14 amino acids.

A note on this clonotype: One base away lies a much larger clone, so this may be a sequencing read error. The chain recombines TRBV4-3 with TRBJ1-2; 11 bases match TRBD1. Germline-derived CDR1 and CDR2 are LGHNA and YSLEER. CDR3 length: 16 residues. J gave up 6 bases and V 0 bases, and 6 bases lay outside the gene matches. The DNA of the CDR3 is TGCGCCAGCAGCCAAGATTGGACAGGGGGCCACGATGGCTACACCTTC. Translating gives CASSQDWTGGHDGYTF.

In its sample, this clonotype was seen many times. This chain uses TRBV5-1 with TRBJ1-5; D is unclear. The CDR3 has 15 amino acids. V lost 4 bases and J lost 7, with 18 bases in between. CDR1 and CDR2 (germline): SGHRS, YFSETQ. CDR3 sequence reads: CASSPLGRDRQPQHF. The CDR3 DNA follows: TGCGCCAGCAGCCCGCTCGGCAGAGATCGCCAGCCCCAGCATTTT.

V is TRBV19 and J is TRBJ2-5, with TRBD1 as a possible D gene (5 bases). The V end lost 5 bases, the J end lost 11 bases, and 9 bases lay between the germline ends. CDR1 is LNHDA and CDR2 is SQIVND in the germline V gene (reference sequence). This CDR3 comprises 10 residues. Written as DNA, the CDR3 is TGTGCCAGTAGTGACAGTTTTCAGTACTTC. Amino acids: CASSDSFQYF.

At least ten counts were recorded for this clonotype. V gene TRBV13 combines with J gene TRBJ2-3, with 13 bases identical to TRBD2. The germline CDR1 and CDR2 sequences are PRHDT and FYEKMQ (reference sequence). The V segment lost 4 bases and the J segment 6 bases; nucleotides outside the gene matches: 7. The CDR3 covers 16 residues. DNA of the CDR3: TGTGCCAGCAGCTCAACGGGACTAGCGGGGCTGGATACGCAGTATTTT. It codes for CASSSTGLAGLDTQYF. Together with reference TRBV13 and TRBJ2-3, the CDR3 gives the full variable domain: AAGVIQSPRHLIKEKRETATLKCYPIPRHDTVYWYQQGPGQDPQFLISFYEKMQSDKGSIPDRFSAQQFSDYHSELNMSSLELGDSALYFCASSSTGLAGLDTQYFGPGTRLTVL.

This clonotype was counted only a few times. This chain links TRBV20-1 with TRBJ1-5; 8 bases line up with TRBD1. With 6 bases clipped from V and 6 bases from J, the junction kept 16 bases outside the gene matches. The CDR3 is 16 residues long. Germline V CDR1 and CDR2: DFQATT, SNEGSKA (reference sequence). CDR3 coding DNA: TGCAGTGCCCTGGACAGGGAGCGTATGGGAGGTCAGCCCCAGCATTTT. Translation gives CSALDRERMGGQPQHF.

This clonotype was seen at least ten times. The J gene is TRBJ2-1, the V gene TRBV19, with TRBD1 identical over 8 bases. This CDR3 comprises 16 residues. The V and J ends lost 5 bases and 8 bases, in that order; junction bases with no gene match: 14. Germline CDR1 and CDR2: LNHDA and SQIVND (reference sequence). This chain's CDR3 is CASSSADRGRPDEQFF. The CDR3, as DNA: TGTGCCAGTAGTTCCGCCGACAGGGGTCGGCCCGATGAGCAGTTCTTC. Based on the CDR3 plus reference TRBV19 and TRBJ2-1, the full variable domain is DGGITQSPKYLFRKEGQNVTLSCEQNLNHDAMYWYRQDPGQGLRLIYYSQIVNDFQKGDIAEGYSVSREKKESFPLTVTSAQKNPTAFYLCASSSADRGRPDEQFFGPGTRLTVL.

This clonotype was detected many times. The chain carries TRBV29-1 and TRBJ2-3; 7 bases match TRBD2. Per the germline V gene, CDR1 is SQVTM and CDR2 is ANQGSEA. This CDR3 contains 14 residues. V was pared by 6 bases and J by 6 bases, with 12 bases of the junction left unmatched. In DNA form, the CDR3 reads TGCAGCGTGGCCGGGACTATGCATCTCGATACGCAGTATTTT. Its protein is CSVAGTMHLDTQYF.

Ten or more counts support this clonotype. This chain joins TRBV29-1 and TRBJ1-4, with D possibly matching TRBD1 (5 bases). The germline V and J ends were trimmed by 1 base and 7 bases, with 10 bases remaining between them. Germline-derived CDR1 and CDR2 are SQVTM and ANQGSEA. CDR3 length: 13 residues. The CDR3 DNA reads TGCAGCGTTGAAGGGCAGGGAACTGAAAAACTGTTTTTT. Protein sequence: CSVEGQGTEKLFF. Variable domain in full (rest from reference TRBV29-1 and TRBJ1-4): SAVISQKPSRDICQRGTSLTIQCQVDSQVTMMFWYRQQPGQSLTLIATANQGSEATYESGFVIDKFPISRPNLTFSTLTVSNMSPEDSSIYLCSVEGQGTEKLFFGSGTQLSVL.

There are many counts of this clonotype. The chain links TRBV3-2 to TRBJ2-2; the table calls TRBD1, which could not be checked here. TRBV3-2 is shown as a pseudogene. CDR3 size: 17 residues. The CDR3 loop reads CASTQRATPWGAGELFF. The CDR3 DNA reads TGTGCCAGCACCCAAAGAGCGACCCCATGGGGCGCCGGGGAGCTGTTTTTT.